A single sample is the source of the 27 T cell receptor beta chains below, sequenced in a study of T cell repertoires in cytomegalovirus infection. One entry per CDR3 protein results from TCRdb running MiXCR on the reads. This table holds hundreds of thousands of distinct CDR3 sequences, approximately 40% found once. Input material: PBMCs. Receptors were obtained from a human donor in good health (CMV status not recorded). Some clones in this sample may be carry-over from other donors' samples.

This chain joins TRBV12-3 or TRBV12-4 and TRBJ2-1, with TRBD2 matching over 14 bases. Trimming took 6 bases from V and 4 from J; bases not matched to a gene: 5. The CDR3 runs 16 residues. The CDR3: CASRTSGGEYYNEQFF. The CDR3 DNA reads as TGTGCCAGCAGGACTAGCGGGGGGGAATATTACAATGAGCAGTTCTTC.

The V call is TRBV27, the J call TRBJ2-7; D is tentatively TRBD1 or TRBD2 (6 bases each). CDR3 length: 16 amino acids. Germline lookup yields CDR1 MNHEY and CDR2 SMNVEV (reference sequence). V lost 3 bases and J lost 6, with 21 bases in between. The CDR3 reads CASSFSRGQGRIEQYF. For the CDR3, the DNA is TGTGCCAGCAGTTTTTCCCGGGGGCAGGGACGGATCGAGCAGTACTTC.

On this clonotype: A read error may account for a junction end that differs from germline. The rearrangement joins TRBV6-9 to TRBJ2-1; 7 nucleotides align to TRBD2. The germline V gene encodes CDR1 MNHGY and CDR2 SVAAGI. The length of the CDR3 is 15 residues. CDR3 DNA: TGTGCCAGCAGTTCGGTCCAGCGGGGATTTAATGAGCGGTTCTTC. It specifies CASSSVQRGFNERFF.

The chain recombines TRBV20-1 with TRBJ1-1; D is unresolved. CDR1 and CDR2 (germline): DFQATT, SNEGSKA (reference sequence). There are 10 residues in the CDR3. V was cut by 7 bases and J by 5 bases, with 8 bases left in between. The DNA of the CDR3 is TGCAGTGTTGGGCGGACTGAAGCTTTCTTT. This codes for CSVGRTEAFF.

J is TRBJ1-6 and V is TRBV7-6; D not resolved. The CDR3 consists of 16 residues. V shed 2 bases and J shed 7 bases, with 15 bases lying between them. Germline V gene lookup returns CDR1 SGHVS and CDR2 FNYEAQ. CDR3 loop: CASSLSWMAPNSPLHF. The CDR3 DNA follows: TGTGCCAGCAGCTTATCGTGGATGGCCCCGAATTCACCCCTCCACTTT.

The chain is built from TRBV20-1 and TRBJ1-2, with D possibly matching TRBD1 (6 bases). The germline CDR1 and CDR2 sequences are DFQATT and SNEGSKA (reference sequence). The V gene lost 5 bases and the J gene lost 6 bases, with 16 bases spanning the gap. CDR3 length: 13 residues. CDR3 in DNA: TGCAGTGCTGGGGGCAGGGGCAGTAATGGCTACACCTTC. Translation: CSAGGRGSNGYTF.

This clonotype was recorded many times. V usage is TRBV7-9 and J usage is TRBJ1-4; unclear D gene. Trimming cost V 0 bases and J 8 bases, with 10 bases left between them. CDR3 length: 14 residues. Germline assignment: CDR1 SEHNR and CDR2 FQNEAQ (reference sequence). DNA of the CDR3: TGTGCCAGCAGCTTAGCAGGCCCTGGGGAAAAACTGTTTTTT. This codes for CASSLAGPGEKLFF. The entire variable domain, with the rest obtained from reference TRBV7-9 and TRBJ1-4, is as follows: DTGVSQNPRHKITKRGQNVTFRCDPISEHNRLYWYRQTLGQGPEFLTYFQNEAQLEKSRLLSDRFSAERPKGSFSTLEIQRTEQGDSAMYLCASSLAGPGEKLFFGSGTQLSVL.

The chain combines TRBV25-1 with TRBJ1-1, with TRBD1 matching 8 bases. This CDR3 spans 17 amino acids. V shed 4 bases, J shed 1 base, and the junction held 11 bases outside the gene matches. Per germline, CDR1 MGHDK and CDR2 SYGVNS. The CDR3 loop is CASSGTRGLISNTEAFF. The CDR3 DNA sequence: TGTGCCAGCAGTGGGACCAGGGGGCTGATTTCGAACACTGAAGCTTTCTTT.

The chain joins TRBV6-5 to TRBJ1-1, with D maybe TRBD1 (6 bases). The CDR3 has 14 residues. Germline V lookup: CDR1 MNHEY, CDR2 SVGAGI. The CDR3 here is CASSLYRVNTEAFF. DNA for the CDR3: TGTGCGAGCTCCCTATACAGGGTGAACACTGAAGCTTTCTTT.

As to this clonotype: Germline and junction disagree at one end, which may indicate a read error. This chain connects TRBV12-3 or TRBV12-4 to TRBJ1-1; possibly TRBD1 for D (6 bases). This CDR3 region has 13 residues. The CDR3 DNA is TGTGCCAGAAGTTCGGACAGAGCGTCTGAATATTTCTTT. It yields the protein CARSSDRASEYFF.

The chain recombines TRBV20-1 with TRBJ2-5; a weak D match, TRBD1 (5 bases). The V gene's germline CDR1 is DFQATT and CDR2 SNEGSKA (reference sequence). Trimming cost V 1 base and J 5 bases, with 14 bases left between them. The CDR3 sequence is 14 residues long. As DNA, the CDR3 is TGCAGTGCTAGAGGGGGTGGGGCTTCGGAGACCCAGTACTTC. As protein: CSARGGGASETQYF.

V gene TRBV3-1 combines with J gene TRBJ2-2; D gene ambiguous. Trimming shortened V by 6 bases and J by 7 bases, and 15 bases separated the two germline ends. This CDR3 has 14 residues. The germline CDR1 and CDR2 sequences are LGHDT and YNNKEL (reference sequence). The DNA of the CDR3 is TGTGCCAGCAGGCTTTCGGAATTCTACGGGGAGCTGTTTTTT. Encoded protein: CASRLSEFYGELFF.

This clonotype was seen more than once but under ten times. The chain combines TRBV6-6 with TRBJ2-1; a possible D gene is TRBD2 (10 bases). Trimming shortened V by 4 bases and J by 6 bases, and 28 bases separated the two germline ends. The CDR3 length is 19 residues. Germline CDR1 reads MNHNY; CDR2 reads SVGAGI (reference sequence). In DNA, the CDR3 is TGTGCCAGCAGTTTCGGGACAGGGATTTCTAGCGGGAGATTCAATGAGCAGTTCTTC. It encodes CASSFGTGISSGRFNEQFF.

Regarding this clonotype: This is likely a read error, given that the CDR3 carries no conserved phenylalanine or tryptophan at its end. This chain links TRBV29-1 with TRBJ1-2; no firm D call. The CDR3 sequence is 11 residues long. With 3 bases removed from V and 3 bases from J, the gap between germline ends came to 5 bases. The germline V gene has CDR1 SQVTM and CDR2 ANQGSEA. CDR3 in amino acids: CSVDRDYGYTL. The CDR3 coding sequence is TGCAGCGTTGATAGAGACTATGGCTACACCTTA.

The chain links TRBV7-4 to TRBJ1-3, with D maybe TRBD1 (6 bases). The V end was cut by 3 bases, the J end by 4 bases, with 16 bases between. The CDR3 is 16 residues long. CDR1 and CDR2 (germline): SGHVT, SQSDAQ. In nucleotides, the CDR3 is TGTGCCAGCAGCTTGGGACACCCGAATAGAGGAAACACCATATATTTT. This gives the protein CASSLGHPNRGNTIYF.

This clonotype was seen a few times. The J gene is TRBJ2-3, the V gene TRBV7-2; 9 bases are shared with TRBD2. Germline-derived CDR1 and CDR2 are SGHTA and FQGNSA. The CDR3 has 17 amino acids. V dropped 0 bases and J dropped 2; count of bases not matched to a gene: 6. The CDR3 loop is CASSLAPSGGTTDTQYF. The CDR3 DNA follows: TGTGCCAGCAGCTTAGCACCCAGCGGGGGGACCACAGATACGCAGTATTTT.

About this clonotype itself: The junction shows a germline mismatch at one end, possibly a read error. CDR3 DNA sequence: TGTGCAAGCATCTTAGAAGCCGGAGGCAGCGGAGAGACCCAGTACTTC. This gives the protein CASILEAGGSGETQYF. The chain has TRBV7-7 and TRBJ2-5; weak D call: TRBD2 (5 bases). Germline V gene data show CDR1 as SSHAT and CDR2 as FNYEAQ (reference sequence). The CDR3 runs to 16 residues.

In this sample, this clonotype turned up many times. CDR3 protein: CASSSGEWQPQHF. Here the CDR3 DNA reads TGTGCCAGCAGCTCAGGGGAGTGGCAGCCCCAGCATTTT. The chain couples TRBV7-6 to TRBJ1-5; perhaps TRBD1 as D (6 bases). V lost 4 bases, J lost 7 bases, and 11 bases lay in between. Germline V gene lookup returns CDR1 SGHVS and CDR2 FNYEAQ. There are 13 residues in the CDR3.

Of note for this clonotype: The CDR3 does not end in the conserved phenylalanine or tryptophan, so this is likely a read error. This rearrangement joins TRBV6-1 to TRBJ1-5, with TRBD1 identical over 9 bases. CDR1 and CDR2 (germline): MNHNS, SASEGT. Trimming removed 6 bases from V and 2 bases from J; junction bases left unmatched: 5. This CDR3 is built from 15 residues. Written as DNA, the CDR3 is TGTGCCAGCAGCCTGACAGGGGGGCGCAATCAGCCCCAGCATTGT. Translating it yields CASSLTGGRNQPQHC.

The CDR3 spells CASKANYGYTF. The CDR3 coding sequence is TGTGCCAGTAAGGCTAACTATGGCTACACCTTC. The chain recombines TRBV19 with TRBJ1-2; no firm D call. From germline, CDR1 is LNHDA and CDR2 SQIVND (reference sequence). The length of the CDR3 is 11 residues. Deletions cut 7 bases from V and 0 bases from J, with 3 bases between.

The chain links TRBV10-3 to TRBJ2-2; perhaps TRBD1 as D (6 bases). Trimming left V 10 bases short and J 2 bases short, with 17 bases between. The CDR3 consists of 15 residues. Per the germline V gene, CDR1 is ENHRY and CDR2 is SYGVKD. As DNA, the CDR3 is TGTGCCACCACAGGGTTAGCTGGAAACACCGGGGAGCTGTTTTTT. Its protein is CATTGLAGNTGELFF.

The chain joins TRBV12-3 or TRBV12-4 to TRBJ2-3; 8 nucleotides line up with TRBD2. CDR3 size: 17 residues. J gave up 2 bases and V 0 bases, and 7 bases lay outside the gene matches. The CDR3: CASSLAGSGGHTDTQYF. The CDR3 nucleotides are TGTGCCAGCAGTTTAGCGGGGAGCGGGGGCCACACAGATACGCAGTATTTT.

V usage is TRBV6-5 and J usage is TRBJ2-1; D gene uncertain. The CDR3 spans 13 residues. Trimming removed 5 bases from V and 5 bases from J, with 10 bases in between. Germline V gene lookup returns CDR1 MNHEY and CDR2 SVGAGI. In DNA form, the CDR3 reads TGTGCCAGCAGTCCTGGACCGAACAATGAGCAGTTCTTC. Translated: CASSPGPNNEQFF.

In its sample, this clonotype was seen many times. This chain links TRBV28 with TRBJ2-1; either TRBD1 or TRBD2 may supply D (5 bases each). Germline CDR1 MDHEN, CDR2 SYDVKM. The CDR3 totals 18 residues. V gave up 3 bases and J gave up 2 bases, with 20 bases separating them. The CDR3 reads CASSFRGRLRVAYNEQFF. Here the CDR3 DNA reads TGTGCCAGCAGTTTTAGGGGTAGGTTGCGGGTAGCCTACAATGAGCAGTTCTTC.

The chain combines TRBV12-3 or TRBV12-4 with TRBJ2-4, with TRBD1 identical over 8 bases. V was clipped by 6 bases and J by 7 bases; unmatched bases: 14. The CDR3 sequence is 16 residues long. The CDR3: CASSPSPGGISNIQYF. The CDR3 DNA follows: TGTGCCAGCAGCCCAAGTCCAGGGGGCATATCCAACATTCAGTACTTC.

On this clonotype: A clone one base away is much larger, so this may be a read error. V gene TRBV2 combines with J gene TRBJ2-2; tentative D call: TRBD1 (5 bases). Trimming took 7 bases from V and 4 from J, leaving 10 bases between them. This CDR3 region has 13 residues. The germline V gene has CDR1 SNHLY and CDR2 FYNNEI. The CDR3 reads CASISRVTGELFF. CDR3 sequence (DNA): TGTGCCAGCATTAGCAGGGTCACCGGGGAGCTGTTTTTT.

The chain couples TRBV28 to TRBJ1-2; the D is unclear. CDR1 and CDR2 from the germline V gene are MDHEN and SYDVKM. The V end lost 4 bases, the J end lost 4 bases, and 13 bases lay between the germline ends. The CDR3 is 14 residues long. CDR3 sequence: CASSSTVSPYGYTF. CDR3 nucleotides: TGTGCCAGCAGTTCCACGGTTTCGCCCTATGGCTACACCTTC.